One and the same sample provided the 10 T cell receptor beta chains below, sequenced in a study of monozygotic twins with inflammatory bowel disease. TCRdb reprocessed the 5' RACE reads, with one entry per CDR3 protein and no DNA. The sample's table shows about 160,000 distinct CDR3 sequences. Sequencing input: blood. The source is a human donor with ulcerative colitis or Crohn's disease, or a healthy co-twin of an affected twin (not recorded which).

This chain joins TRBV20-1 and TRBJ2-3; TCRdb lists TRBD2, though no DNA is available to test this call. Germline CDR1 is DFQATT and CDR2 is SNEGSKA (reference sequence). The CDR3 sequence is 15 residues long. CDR3 amino acids: CSASALAGAIDTQYF.

The CDR3 protein is CASSLAPTPTGYGYTF. The V call is TRBV11-1, the J call TRBJ1-2. Germline CDR1 SGHAT, CDR2 FQDESV (reference sequence). The CDR3 spans 16 residues.

V is TRBV12-3 or TRBV12-4 and J is TRBJ1-4. The CDR3 loop spans 12 amino acids. The CDR3 region is CASKEEGEKLFF.

The V call is TRBV2, the J call TRBJ2-7; TCRdb lists TRBD2, though no DNA is available to test this call. Germline CDR1 is SNHLY and CDR2 is FYNNEI. This CDR3 is built from 14 residues. CDR3 sequence: CASSYGRMSYEQYF.

The rearrangement links TRBV20-1 to TRBJ2-1; the D call of TRBD1 rests on TCRdb alone, since no DNA is present to check it. Germline lookup yields CDR1 DFQATT and CDR2 SNEGSKA (reference sequence). This CDR3 comprises 14 residues. The CDR3 region is CSAATGGAYNEQFF.

The chain couples TRBV11-2 to TRBJ2-1. Germline V lookup: CDR1 SGHAT, CDR2 FQNNGV. CDR3 length: 12 residues. The CDR3 here is CASSLSFDEQFF.

The chain recombines TRBV19 with TRBJ2-1. Germline lookup yields CDR1 LNHDA and CDR2 SQIVND (reference sequence). The CDR3 loop spans 14 amino acids. CDR3 loop: CASGVGFSYNEQFF. The variable domain in full, completed from reference TRBV19 and TRBJ2-1, reads DGGITQSPKYLFRKEGQNVTLSCEQNLNHDAMYWYRQDPGQGLRLIYYSQIVNDFQKGDIAEGYSVSREKKESFPLTVTSAQKNPTAFYLCASGVGFSYNEQFFGPGTRLTVL.

This chain uses TRBV11-3 with TRBJ2-7. The germline CDR1 and CDR2 sequences are SGHNT and YENEEA. This CDR3 has 14 amino acids. The CDR3 sequence: CASSLEESTYEQYF. The full variable domain, with the rest looked up from reference TRBV11-3 and TRBJ2-7, is EAGVVQSPRYKIIEKKQPVAFWCNPISGHNTLYWYLQNLGQGPELLIRYENEEAVDDSQLPKDRFSAERLKGVDSTLKIQPAELGDSAVYLCASSLEESTYEQYFGPGTRLTVT.

The chain is built from TRBV6-5 and TRBJ2-1; TCRdb lists TRBD2, though no DNA is available to test this call. Germline lookup yields CDR1 MNHEY and CDR2 SVGAGI. The CDR3 spans 16 residues. This CDR3 reads CASSYSRLAGNNEQFF.

The chain has TRBV2 and TRBJ2-1; TCRdb reports TRBD2, a call that lacks DNA to check it against. The CDR3 runs 15 residues. Germline V gene data show CDR1 as SNHLY and CDR2 as FYNNEI. CDR3 protein: CASSDAGSGRGEQFF. Based on the CDR3 plus reference TRBV2 and TRBJ2-1, the full variable domain is EPEVTQTPSHQVTQMGQEVILRCVPISNHLYFYWYRQILGQKVEFLVSFYNNEISEKSEIFDDQFSVERPDGSNFTLKIRSTKLEDSAMYFCASSDAGSGRGEQFFGPGTRLTVL.